The next 8 T cell receptor beta chains were all read from a single sample in a study of CD8 T cells in Susac syndrome. Random hexamers were used to reverse transcribe 0.5 to 1 ug of RNA. TCRdb re-derived calls from the immunoSEQ multiplex PCR reads in MiXCR, one entry per CDR3 protein. Among about 140,000 distinct CDR3 sequences listed, about 95% were seen once. The sequenced material came from CD4+ T cells from PBMCs. Every receptor here comes from a human donor with multiple sclerosis.

This rearrangement joins TRBV19 to TRBJ1-5; D unresolved. The CDR3 length is 14 residues. Germline-derived CDR1 and CDR2 are LNHDA and SQIVND (reference sequence). V gave up 1 base and J gave up 4 bases, with 8 bases separating them. Written as DNA, the CDR3 is TGTGCCAGTAGTATAGTTGCGGGAAATCAGCCCCAGCATTTT. Translated, it gives CASSIVAGNQPQHF.

J is TRBJ2-7 and V is TRBV29-1, with 7 bases aligning to TRBD1. V lost 5 bases to trimming and J lost 2 bases; unmatched junction nucleotides: 3. The germline CDR1 and CDR2 sequences are SQVTM and ANQGSEA. CDR3 size: 12 residues. The CDR3 bases are TGCAGCGTTTTGCAGGGGGCCTACGAGCAGTACTTC. This encodes CSVLQGAYEQYF.

This clonotype has a single count. The CDR3 loop is CAWTYDRGLGGYTF. The CDR3 DNA follows: TGTGCCTGGACCTACGACAGGGGGCTAGGTGGCTACACCTTC. The V call is TRBV30, the J call TRBJ1-2; TRBD1 agrees at 10 bases. The germline V gene encodes CDR1 GTSNPN and CDR2 SVGIG (reference sequence). V was clipped by 4 bases and J by 7 bases; unmatched bases: 9. The CDR3 has 14 residues.

CDR3: CASSNLGTGLSNQPQHF. As DNA, the CDR3 is TGTGCCAGCAGCAACCTGGGGACAGGTTTGAGCAATCAGCCCCAGCATTTT. The chain recombines TRBV7-2 with TRBJ1-5, with 8 bases that match TRBD1. The V gene end was trimmed by 5 bases and the J gene end by 1 base; junction bases not matched to a gene: 10. CDR1 and CDR2 from the germline V gene are SGHTA and FQGNSA. The CDR3 is made up of 17 amino acids.

This clonotype was picked up one time. The rearrangement links TRBV24-1 to TRBJ1-1; a weak D match, TRBD1 (5 bases). CDR1 is KGHDR and CDR2 is SFDVKD in the germline V gene. Trimming stripped 4 bases from V and 1 base from J, with 9 bases between. The CDR3 spans 14 residues. The CDR3 loop reads CATSDGTENTEAFF. The CDR3 coding sequence is TGTGCCACCAGTGACGGGACTGAGAACACTGAAGCTTTCTTT.

This chain joins TRBV7-9 and TRBJ2-7; 9 nucleotides agree with TRBD1. The germline CDR1 and CDR2 sequences are SEHNR and FQNEAQ (reference sequence). The CDR3 consists of 14 residues. With 8 bases clipped from V and 0 bases from J, the junction kept 5 bases outside the gene matches. The CDR3 loop is CASGDRALSYEQYF. For the CDR3, the DNA is TGTGCCAGCGGGGACAGGGCCCTCTCCTACGAGCAGTACTTC.

The rearrangement joins TRBV20-1 to TRBJ1-1; TRBD1 aligns across 9 bases. This CDR3 region has 12 residues. CDR1 and CDR2 (germline): DFQATT, SNEGSKA (reference sequence). V shed 5 bases, J shed 5 bases, and the junction held 3 bases outside the gene matches. The CDR3 DNA sequence: TGCAGTGCTGATGGACAGGGGACTGAAGCTTTCTTT. Its protein product is CSADGQGTEAFF.

V gene TRBV7-2 combines with J gene TRBJ2-3; 7 nucleotides align to TRBD1. Germline CDR1 SGHTA, CDR2 FQGNSA. J was trimmed by 3 bases and V by 5 bases; bases with no gene match: 8. This CDR3 is built from 15 residues. The CDR3 coding sequence is TGTGCCAGCAGCCATCGAGGGGGCGATACAGATACGCAGTATTTT. Protein product: CASSHRGGDTDTQYF.